Following are 5 T cell receptor beta chains from one sample sequenced in a study of cytomegalovirus exposure and HLA in healthy donors. It was with 60 Vbeta and 13 Jbeta primers that the PCR ran. The protocol was immunoSEQ multiplex PCR, while the TCRdb copy is restricted to in-frame clones and leaves out a portion. The sample consists of approximately 150,000 clones, roughly 80% of them appearing once. Sequencing used PBMCs. Receptor source: a man aged 18 to 29 in good health and CMV-seropositive.

This chain joins TRBV28 and TRBJ1-3; 8 bases map to TRBD1. In germline, CDR1 is MDHEN, CDR2 SYDVKM. The CDR3 extends over 14 amino acids. Trimming took 3 bases from V and 8 from J; bases not matched to a gene: 6. The CDR3 sequence is CASSLTGAKDTIYF. The DNA of the CDR3 is TGTGCCAGCAGTTTGACAGGGGCTAAAGACACCATATATTTT.

The chain carries TRBV15 and TRBJ1-5; D unclear. Trimming pared 0 bases from V and 7 bases from J, leaving 13 bases between. In germline, CDR1 is LNHNV, CDR2 YYDKDF (reference sequence). CDR3 length equals 15 residues. This chain's CDR3 is CATSRDRGYFQPQHF. In nucleotides, the CDR3 is TGTGCCACCAGCAGAGATCGCGGGTATTTCCAGCCCCAGCATTTT.

This clone has just a few counts. The chain has TRBV5-4 and TRBJ1-2, with D possibly TRBD1 on 6 matching bases. CDR3 length equals 14 residues. CDR1 and CDR2 from the germline V gene are SGHNT and YYREEE (reference sequence). The V end was cut by 2 bases, the J end by 2 bases, with 10 bases between. CDR3 loop: CASSLAGTNYGYTF. CDR3 coding DNA: TGTGCCAGCAGCTTAGCCGGGACAAACTATGGCTACACCTTC.

Points on this clone: An end of the junction does not agree with germline; a read error may underlie this. The chain employs TRBV15 and TRBJ1-2; possible D gene TRBD1, 5 bases. The V gene's germline CDR1 is LNHNV and CDR2 YYDKDF (reference sequence). The CDR3 loop spans 16 amino acids. The CDR3, as DNA: TGTGCCACCAGCAGAGATCTCGCCAGGGCCCCGTATGGCTACCCCTTC. It translates to CATSRDLARAPYGYPF.

The J gene is TRBJ1-5, the V gene TRBV5-1; a weak D match, TRBD1 (6 bases). Looked up from germline, CDR1 is SGHRS and CDR2 is YFSETQ. V was cut by 1 base and J by 7 bases, with 12 bases left in between. The CDR3 covers 14 residues. DNA for the CDR3: TGCGCCAGCAGCTTGTGGCAGGGGAAACAGCCCCAGCATTTT. Its translation: CASSLWQGKQPQHF.